The 15 T cell receptor beta chains presented below share a single source sample, sequenced in a study of Ad26.COV2.S vaccination and SARS-CoV-2 variants. The method was immunoSEQ multiplex PCR; TCRdb's version includes in-frame clones alone and lacks a portion of them. The repertoire consists of 300,000 to 400,000 clones, with 92% occurring once and the leading ten covering roughly 3.9%. The sequencing here drew on peripheral blood, taken after recovery from COVID-19. Receptors originate from a human donor who had recovered from COVID-19.

The genes are TRBV10-3 and TRBJ1-1; D may be TRBD1 (5 bases). Trimming pared 6 bases from V and 4 bases from J, leaving 12 bases between. The CDR3 length is 13 residues. Germline V lookup: CDR1 ENHRY, CDR2 SYGVKD. The CDR3 protein is CAIRGPMVTEAFF. Here the CDR3 DNA reads TGTGCCATCAGGGGACCGATGGTCACTGAAGCTTTCTTT.

The chain combines TRBV12-5 with TRBJ2-7; D remains ambiguous. CDR1 LGHNT and CDR2 FRNRAP come from the germline V gene. V gave up 5 bases and J gave up 3 bases, with 11 bases separating them. This CDR3 is built from 13 residues. The CDR3 sequence is CASGPSVSYEQYF. As DNA, the CDR3 is TGTGCTAGTGGTCCCAGTGTCAGCTACGAGCAGTACTTC. Full variable domain (remainder filled in from reference TRBV12-5 and TRBJ2-7): DARVTQTPRHKVTEMGQEVTMRCQPILGHNTVFWYRQTMMQGLELLAYFRNRAPLDDSGMPKDRFSAEMPDATLATLKIQPSEPRDSAVYFCASGPSVSYEQYFGPGTRLTVT.

This clone turned up a few times. This chain links TRBV4-1 with TRBJ1-6; unclear D gene. Germline lookup yields CDR1 MGHRA and CDR2 YSYEKL. This CDR3 is built from 16 residues. V lost 0 bases and J lost 6, with 12 bases in between. CDR3 residues: CASSQEADLPNSPLHF. CDR3 DNA: TGCGCCAGCAGCCAAGAGGCCGACCTTCCTAATTCACCCCTCCACTTT.

The chain joins TRBV3-1 (or the pseudogene TRBV3-2) to TRBJ2-7, with D hard to call. The germline V and J ends were trimmed by 1 base and 2 bases, with 9 bases remaining between them. CDR1 is LGHDT and CDR2 is YNNKEL in the germline V gene (reference sequence). The CDR3 is made up of 14 amino acids. This CDR3 is CASSQAPGTYEQYF. The CDR3 coding sequence is TGTGCCAGCAGCCAAGCCCCGGGTACCTACGAGCAGTACTTC.

This clone turned up a few times. The chain carries TRBV19 and TRBJ1-5, with 7 bases matching TRBD1. V was pared by 6 bases and J by 7 bases, with 3 bases of the junction left unmatched. This CDR3 is 12 amino acids long. The germline V gene has CDR1 LNHDA and CDR2 SQIVND (reference sequence). The CDR3: CASRGGGQPQHF. The CDR3 DNA follows: TGTGCCAGTAGAGGAGGGGGCCAGCCCCAGCATTTT.

The genes are TRBV10-1 and TRBJ2-3; possibly TRBD1 for D (6 bases). Trimming pared 4 bases from V and 0 bases from J, leaving 17 bases between. The CDR3 spans 17 residues. Looked up from germline, CDR1 is WNHNN and CDR2 is SYGVQD (reference sequence). In nucleotides, the CDR3 is TGCGCCAGCAGTGGTCCGGGACACGTAGCTAGCACAGATACGCAGTATTTT. It yields the protein CASSGPGHVASTDTQYF.

This chain connects TRBV7-6 to TRBJ1-1, with D perhaps matching TRBD1 (5 bases). Germline values: CDR1 SGHVS, CDR2 FNYEAQ. Deletions cut 2 bases from V and 4 bases from J, with 14 bases between. The CDR3 is made up of 15 amino acids. The CDR3 loop reads CASSLNGGAGTEAFF. The DNA for the CDR3 is TGTGCCAGCAGCTTAAACGGGGGAGCTGGCACTGAAGCTTTCTTT. Full variable domain (rest looked up from reference TRBV7-6 and TRBJ1-1): GAGVSQSPRYKVTKRGQDVALRCDPISGHVSLYWYRQALGQGPEFLTYFNYEAQQDKSGLPNDRFSAERPEGSISTLTIQRTEQRDSAMYRCASSLNGGAGTEAFFGQGTRLTVV.

The V gene is TRBV7-8, the J gene TRBJ1-6; D perhaps matches TRBD1 (5 bases). CDR3 length equals 19 residues. Trimming removed 1 base at V and 1 base at J, with 17 bases between. In germline, CDR1 is SGHVS, CDR2 FQNEAQ. CDR3 nucleotides: TGTGCCAGCAGCTTAGGGGACCTCCTTAAAGGGTCCTATAATTCACCCCTCCACTTT. Its protein product is CASSLGDLLKGSYNSPLHF.

The chain is built from TRBV7-2 and TRBJ1-4; a possible D gene is TRBD1 (5 bases). The CDR3 spans 16 residues. Germline V gene sequence: CDR1 SGHTA, CDR2 FQGNSA. Trimming took off 5 bases at V and 5 bases at J, with 18 bases between the two ends. The CDR3 loop is CASSLVGRQPNEKLFF. CDR3 sequence (DNA): TGTGCCAGCAGCCTCGTAGGGAGACAGCCCAATGAAAAACTGTTTTTT.

The rearrangement links TRBV29-1 to TRBJ2-7; 8 bases fit TRBD2. Germline loops: CDR1 SQVTM, CDR2 ANQGSEA. The junction had 4 bases not matched to a gene; V was cut back by 6 bases and J by 3 bases. The CDR3 loop spans 12 amino acids. CDR3 amino acids: CSVVAGNYEQYF. DNA for the CDR3: TGCAGCGTCGTAGCGGGGAACTACGAGCAGTACTTC.

The rearrangement joins TRBV6-6 to TRBJ1-1, with a weak D call TRBD1 (6 bases). Trimming took off 7 bases at V and 9 bases at J, with 21 bases between the two ends. CDR1 MNHNY and CDR2 SVGAGI come from the germline V gene (reference sequence). This CDR3 comprises 14 residues. The CDR3 nucleotides are TGTGCCAGCACGGTCCCCAGGGGCGGGAGGAAAGCTTTCTTT. This sequence encodes CASTVPRGGRKAFF.

The chain is built from TRBV7-2 and TRBJ1-6; 8 nucleotides line up with TRBD1. The CDR3 runs 15 residues. The junction had 2 bases not matched to a gene; V was cut back by 2 bases and J by 5 bases. The germline CDR1 and CDR2 sequences are SGHTA and FQGNSA. The CDR3 loop reads CASSLRGQDNSPLHF. The CDR3, as DNA: TGTGCCAGCAGCTTAAGGGGACAGGATAATTCACCCCTCCACTTT.

The J gene is TRBJ1-2, the V gene TRBV6-6; D gene ambiguous. CDR3 length: 13 residues. Trimming pared 6 bases from V and 3 bases from J, leaving 11 bases between. Germline-derived CDR1 and CDR2 are MNHNY and SVGAGI (reference sequence). The CDR3 DNA reads TGTGCCAGCAGCCTCCGTCTTTACTATGGCTACACCTTC. Translation: CASSLRLYYGYTF.

CDR3 DNA: TGTGCCAGCAGCGGGGGACCACCGTTCTTC. Residues: CASSGGPPFF. The chain uses TRBV2 and TRBJ2-1; the D gene is possibly TRBD2 (6 bases). This CDR3 has 10 amino acids. Germline CDR1 reads SNHLY; CDR2 reads FYNNEI. V lost 6 bases to trimming and J lost 15 bases, with 12 bases between them.

The chain recombines TRBV5-1 with TRBJ1-2; D is possibly TRBD1 (5 bases). The germline CDR1 and CDR2 sequences are SGHRS and YFSETQ. The CDR3 covers 15 residues. V lost 0 bases and J lost 4, with 13 bases in between. As DNA, the CDR3 is TGCGCCAGCAGCTTGGCCGACAGCCGCATCTATGGCTACACCTTC. The encoded protein is CASSLADSRIYGYTF.